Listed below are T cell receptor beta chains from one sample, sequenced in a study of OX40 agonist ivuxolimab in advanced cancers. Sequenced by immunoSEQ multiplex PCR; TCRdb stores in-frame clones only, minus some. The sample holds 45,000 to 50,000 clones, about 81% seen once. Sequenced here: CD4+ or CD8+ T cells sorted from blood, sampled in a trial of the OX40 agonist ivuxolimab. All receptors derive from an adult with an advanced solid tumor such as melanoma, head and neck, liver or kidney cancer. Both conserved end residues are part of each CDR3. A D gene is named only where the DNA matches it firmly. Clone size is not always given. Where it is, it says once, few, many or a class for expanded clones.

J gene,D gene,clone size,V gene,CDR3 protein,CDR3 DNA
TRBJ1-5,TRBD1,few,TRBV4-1,CASSRTGGSNQPQHF,TGCGCCAGCAGCCGTACAGGGGGAAGCAATCAGCCCCAGCATTTT
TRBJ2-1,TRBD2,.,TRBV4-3,CASSPEAGAGDEQFF,TGCGCCAGCAGCCCGGAAGCGGGAGCGGGCGATGAGCAGTTCTTC
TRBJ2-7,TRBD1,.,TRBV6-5,CASSPTGVSQYEQYF,TGTGCCAGCAGTCCCACAGGGGTTTCCCAATACGAGCAGTACTTC
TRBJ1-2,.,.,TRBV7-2,CASSLGQGNYGYTF,TGTGCCAGCAGCTTAGGCCAGGGGAACTATGGCTACACCTTC
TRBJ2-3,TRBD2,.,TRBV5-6,CASSRLAGGTDTQYF,TGTGCCAGCAGCCGCCTAGCGGGAGGCACAGATACGCAGTATTTT
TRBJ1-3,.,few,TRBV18,CASSPAGLSGNTIYF,TGTGCCAGCTCACCCGCAGGACTTTCTGGAAACACCATATATTTT
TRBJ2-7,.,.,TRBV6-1,CASRLHEQYF,TGTGCCAGCAGGTTGCACGAGCAGTACTTC
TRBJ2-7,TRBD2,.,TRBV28,CASSLGLAVDF,TGTGCCAGCAGTTTAGGACTAGCGGTAGACTTC
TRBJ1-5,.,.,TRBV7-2,CASSLAGRINQPQHF,TGTGCCAGCAGCTTAGCTGGCAGGATCAATCAGCCCCAGCATTTT
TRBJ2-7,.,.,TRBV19,CASSIELGMAKVSEQYF,TGTGCCAGTAGTATAGAGCTGGGTATGGCGAAGGTTTCCGAGCAGTACTTC
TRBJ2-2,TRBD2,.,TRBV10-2,CASSGLAGNTGELFF,TGCGCCAGCAGTGGACTAGCGGGAAACACCGGGGAGCTGTTTTTT
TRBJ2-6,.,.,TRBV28,CASSSPSSGANVLTF,TGTGCCAGCAGTTCACCGAGCTCTGGGGCCAACGTCCTGACTTTC
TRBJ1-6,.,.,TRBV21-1,CASSKRGATYSPLHF,TGTGCCAGCAGCAAACGAGGCGCTACCTACTCACCCCTCCACTTT
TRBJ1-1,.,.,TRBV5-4,CASSREVATEAFF,TGTGCCAGCAGCAGGGAGGTAGCCACTGAAGCTTTCTTT
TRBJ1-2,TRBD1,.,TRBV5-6,CASSSRDSLYYGYTF,TGTGCCAGCAGCTCGAGGGACAGTCTCTACTATGGCTACACCTTC
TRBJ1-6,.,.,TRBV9,CASSEGGGGYNSPLHF,TGTGCCAGCAGCGAGGGAGGGGGGGGCTATAATTCACCCCTCCACTTT
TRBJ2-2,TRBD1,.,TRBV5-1,CASSWAGQGGAGELFF,TGCGCCAGCAGCTGGGCGGGACAGGGGGGTGCCGGGGAGCTGTTTTTT
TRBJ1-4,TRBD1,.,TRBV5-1,CASSLGQGLANEKLFF,TGCGCCAGCAGCTTGGGACAGGGGTTGGCTAATGAAAAACTGTTTTTT
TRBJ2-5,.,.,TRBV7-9,CASSLRADEDSYQETQYF,TGTGCCAGCAGCTTACGAGCGGATGAGGACAGCTACCAAGAGACCCAGTACTTC
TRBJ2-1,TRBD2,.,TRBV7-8,CASSLEPSGTYNEQFF,TGTGCCAGCAGCTTAGAACCTAGCGGGACCTACAATGAGCAGTTCTTC
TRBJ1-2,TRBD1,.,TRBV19,CASSHRGRGYTF,TGTGCCAGTAGTCACAGGGGCCGCGGCTACACCTTC
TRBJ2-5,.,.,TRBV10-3,CAISGTEQETQYF,TGTGCCATCAGTGGGACAGAGCAAGAGACCCAGTACTTC
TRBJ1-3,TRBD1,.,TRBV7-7,CASSPDRGAGNTIYF,TGTGCCAGCAGCCCGGACAGGGGCGCTGGAAACACCATATATTTT
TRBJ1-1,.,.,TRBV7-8,CASSLAGLNTEAFF,TGTGCCAGCAGCTTAGCTGGATTGAACACTGAAGCTTTCTTT
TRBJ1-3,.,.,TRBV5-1,CASSLGGPGNTIYF,TGCGCCAGCAGCTTGGGCGGGCCTGGAAACACCATATATTTT
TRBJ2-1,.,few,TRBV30,CAWSVWRPLTLRLSYNEQFF,TGTGCCTGGAGTGTTTGGCGCCCCCTTACACTGCGGCTCTCCTACAATGAGCAGTTCTTC
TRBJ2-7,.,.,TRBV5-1,CASSLATGEQYF,TGCGCCAGCAGCTTGGCTACAGGGGAGCAGTACTTC
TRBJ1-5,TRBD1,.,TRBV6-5,CASSYSPPGGAQPQHF,TGTGCCAGCAGTTACTCTCCCCCAGGGGGCGCGCAGCCCCAGCATTTT
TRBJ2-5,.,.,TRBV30,CAGRALETQYF,TGTGCCGGACGGGCCCTCGAGACCCAGTACTTC
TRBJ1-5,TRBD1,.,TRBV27,CASSLLWDREENNQPQHF,TGTGCCAGCAGCCTACTCTGGGACAGGGAGGAGAACAATCAGCCCCAGCATTTT
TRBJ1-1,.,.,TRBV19,CATLMRESPEAFF,TGTGCCACCCTAATGCGGGAGAGCCCTGAAGCTTTCTTT
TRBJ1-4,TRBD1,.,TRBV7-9,CASSLGGQGNEKLFF,TGTGCCAGCAGCTTAGGGGGACAGGGAAATGAAAAACTGTTTTTT
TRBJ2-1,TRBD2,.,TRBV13,CASSQGTRVLHEQFF,TGTGCCAGTTCTCAGGGGACTAGGGTTTTGCATGAGCAGTTCTTC
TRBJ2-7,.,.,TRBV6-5,CASSYSPDGTTYEQYF,TGTGCCAGCAGTTACTCCCCCGATGGGACCACCTACGAGCAGTACTTC
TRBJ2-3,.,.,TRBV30,CAWAPIGGARTDTQYF,TGTGCCTGGGCCCCAATTGGGGGGGCGCGCACAGATACGCAGTATTTT
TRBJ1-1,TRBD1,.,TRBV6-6,CASKNPGTGGTEAFF,TGTGCCAGCAAAAATCCCGGGACAGGGGGCACTGAAGCTTTCTTT
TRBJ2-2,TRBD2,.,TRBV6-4,CASSDPTSGHGELFF,TGTGCCAGCAGTGACCCGACTAGCGGTCACGGGGAGCTGTTTTTT
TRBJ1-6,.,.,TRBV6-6,CASAWVVSSPLHF,TGTGCCTCAGCGTGGGTCGTCAGCTCACCCCTCCACTTT
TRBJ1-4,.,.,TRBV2,CASRRTDSNEKLFF,TGTGCCAGCAGGAGGACAGATTCTAATGAAAAACTGTTTTTT
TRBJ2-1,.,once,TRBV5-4,CASSLGASLNEQFF,TGTGCCAGCAGCTTGGGGGCCTCCCTCAATGAGCAGTTCTTC
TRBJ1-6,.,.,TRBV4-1,CASSQRSESQNNSPLHF,TGCGCCAGCAGCCAAAGATCCGAGTCACAGAATAATTCACCCCTCCACTTT
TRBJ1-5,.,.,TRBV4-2,CASSQEGIDQPQHF,TGTGCCAGCAGCCAGGAGGGGATTGATCAGCCCCAGCATTTT
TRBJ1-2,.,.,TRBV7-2,CASSLDVYGYTF,TGTGCCAGCAGCTTGGATGTCTATGGCTACACCTTC
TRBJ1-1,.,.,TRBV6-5,CASRYYPGREVEAFF,TGTGCCAGCAGGTACTACCCGGGGAGGGAGGTTGAAGCTTTCTTT
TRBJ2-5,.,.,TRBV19,CASRSIGQETQYF,TGTGCCAGCCGTTCGATTGGACAAGAGACCCAGTACTTC
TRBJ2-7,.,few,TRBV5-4,CASSPKPGTRYYEQYF,TGTGCCAGCAGCCCGAAACCCGGGACAAGATACTACGAGCAGTACTTC
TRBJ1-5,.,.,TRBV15,CATSRDPYNLASNQPQHF,TGTGCCACCAGCAGAGATCCCTACAACTTGGCTAGCAATCAGCCCCAGCATTTT
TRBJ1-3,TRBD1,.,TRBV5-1,CASSSTGAGNTIYF,TGCGCCAGCAGCTCGACAGGGGCTGGAAACACCATATATTTT
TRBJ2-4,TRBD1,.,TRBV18,CASSPADRGNIQYF,TGTGCCAGCTCACCAGCCGACAGGGGAAACATTCAGTACTTC
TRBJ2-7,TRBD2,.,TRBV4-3,CASSPGGGPSYEQYF,TGCGCCAGCAGCCCGGGAGGCGGGCCCTCCTACGAGCAGTACTTC
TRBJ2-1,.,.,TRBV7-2,CASSVDPVHNEQFF,TGTGCCAGCAGCGTCGACCCAGTTCACAATGAGCAGTTCTTC